Following are 9 T cell receptor beta chains from one sample sequenced in a study of human T cells and chemical hapten exposure. As to time point: patch test 1, 2 weeks after DPC sensitization. Regarding treatment: therapeutic diphenylcyclopropenone sensitization with weekly scalp DPC. One entry per CDR3 protein, called by TCRdb with MiXCR from the RACE reads. The sample yields approximately 100,000 distinct CDR3 sequences, more than 9.5% seen once. This material consisted of whole blood, taken in connection with sensitization to the hapten diphenylcyclopropenone (DPC). Receptors originate from a woman aged 35 to 49 with alopecia areata. Some clones in this sample may be carry-over from other donors' samples.

J is TRBJ1-3 and V is TRBV29-1; 12 bases fit TRBD1. V lost 3 bases to trimming and J lost 6 bases; unmatched junction nucleotides: 6. CDR3 size: 15 residues. Per the germline V gene, CDR1 is SQVTM and CDR2 is ANQGSEA. The DNA for the CDR3 is TGCAGCGTTGACCTCGGGACAGGGGGCGAAAACACCATATATTTT. Translated: CSVDLGTGGENTIYF.

This clonotype was observed many times. The rearrangement links TRBV9 to TRBJ1-1; 8 positions match TRBD1. There are 12 residues in the CDR3. CDR1 and CDR2 (germline): SGDLS, YYNGEE. After removal of 3 bases from V and 10 bases from J, the junction contained 5 bases not matched to a gene. In DNA form, the CDR3 reads TGTGCCAGCAGCGGGGAGACAGGGGCAGCTTTCTTT. This codes for CASSGETGAAFF.

In its sample, this clonotype was seen many times. The CDR3 protein is CSVGHASSFEQFF. As DNA, the CDR3 is TGCAGCGTAGGACATGCTTCGTCCTTTGAGCAGTTCTTC. This sequence joins TRBV29-1 and TRBJ2-1; weak D call: TRBD1 (5 bases). V lost 6 bases and J 9 bases, leaving 18 bases between the germline ends. Germline loops: CDR1 SQVTM, CDR2 ANQGSEA. CDR3 length: 13 amino acids.

This rearrangement joins TRBV2 to TRBJ2-2, with TRBD2 matching over 9 bases. Germline CDR1 reads SNHLY; CDR2 reads FYNNEI. CDR3 length: 15 residues. Unmatched junction bases numbered 8, after V lost 7 bases and J lost 5 bases. CDR3 region: CASTGLAMGTGELFF. Written as DNA, the CDR3 is TGTGCCAGCACTGGACTAGCGATGGGTACCGGGGAGCTGTTTTTT.

This clonotype has a count of ten or more. The rearrangement links TRBV5-4 to TRBJ2-5, with D unclear. Deletions cut 4 bases from V and 2 bases from J, with 18 bases between. The CDR3 runs to 16 residues. Germline V gives CDR1 SGHNT, CDR2 YYREEE (reference sequence). The CDR3 coding sequence is TGTGCCAGCAGCCGTCCAACACTACACGGACAAGAGACCCAGTACTTC. Its translation is CASSRPTLHGQETQYF. Looking up the rest from reference TRBV5-4 and TRBJ2-5 gives the full variable domain: ETGVTQSPTHLIKTRGQQVTLRCSSQSGHNTVSWYQQALGQGPQFIFQYYREEENGRGNFPPRFSGLQFPNYSSELNVNALELDDSALYLCASSRPTLHGQETQYFGPGTRLLVL.

In its sample, this clonotype was seen many times. This chain links TRBV6-2 or TRBV6-3 with TRBJ1-6, with D uncertain. Trimming shortened V by 6 bases and J by 2 bases, and 8 bases separated the two germline ends. This CDR3 has 14 residues. The V gene's germline CDR1 is MNHEY and CDR2 SVGEGT. The CDR3: CASRLKAYNSPLHF. In DNA form, the CDR3 reads TGTGCCAGCAGACTCAAGGCCTATAATTCACCCCTCCACTTT.

This chain's CDR3 is CSARSYNEQFF. CDR3 nucleotides: TGCAGTGCTAGGTCCTACAATGAGCAGTTCTTC. The chain employs TRBV20-1 and TRBJ2-1, with D unresolved. Germline V lookup: CDR1 DFQATT, CDR2 SNEGSKA (reference sequence). The CDR3 runs to 11 residues. The ends were cut back, 3 bases at V and 1 base at J, with 1 base in the middle.

This clonotype was detected many times. V is TRBV28 and J is TRBJ2-1; tentatively, D is TRBD1 or TRBD2 (5 bases each). V was shortened by 6 bases and J by 0 bases, with 12 bases between the two germline ends. The CDR3 is 15 amino acids. From germline, CDR1 is MDHEN and CDR2 SYDVKM. CDR3 nucleotide sequence: TGTGCCAGCAGAAGGGACCGGAGCTCCTACAATGAGCAGTTCTTC. Amino acids: CASRRDRSSYNEQFF.

This clonotype came up a few times. V is TRBV6-5 and J is TRBJ1-4; D is unresolved. There are 15 residues in the CDR3. Looked up from germline, CDR1 is MNHEY and CDR2 is SVGAGI. Deletions cut 8 bases from V and 3 bases from J, with 16 bases between. As DNA, the CDR3 is TGTGCCAGCGCAAGAGGGCGGCAGGCTAATGAAAAACTGTTTTTT. Translation: CASARGRQANEKLFF.